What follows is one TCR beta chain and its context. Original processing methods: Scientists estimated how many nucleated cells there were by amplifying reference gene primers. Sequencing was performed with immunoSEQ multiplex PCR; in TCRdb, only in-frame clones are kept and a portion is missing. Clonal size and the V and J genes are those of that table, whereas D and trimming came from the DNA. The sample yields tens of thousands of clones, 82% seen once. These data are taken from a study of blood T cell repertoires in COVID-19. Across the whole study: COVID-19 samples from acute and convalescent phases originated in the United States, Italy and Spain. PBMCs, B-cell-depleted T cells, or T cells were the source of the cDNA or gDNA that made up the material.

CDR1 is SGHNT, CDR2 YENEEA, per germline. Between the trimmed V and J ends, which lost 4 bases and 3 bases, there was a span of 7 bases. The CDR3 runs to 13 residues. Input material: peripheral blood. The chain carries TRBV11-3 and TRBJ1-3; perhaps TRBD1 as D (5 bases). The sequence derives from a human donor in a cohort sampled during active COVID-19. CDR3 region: CASSSGFGNTIYF. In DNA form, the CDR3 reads TGTGCCAGCAGCTCAGGGTTTGGAAACACCATATATTTT.